This T cell receptor beta chain is drawn from a study of T cell repertoires in cytomegalovirus infection. In germline, CDR1 is MNHEY, CDR2 SVGEGT. The CDR3 loop spans 13 amino acids. The trim removed 8 bases at V and 5 bases at J, leaving 7 bases unmatched. With regard to this clonotype: Its antigen remains unknown.

From the reads, TCRdb called clonotypes with MiXCR, one entry per CDR3 protein. This table holds a few hundred thousand distinct CDR3 sequences, roughly 42% found once. This specimen consisted of cultured PBMCs, obtained from culture after CMV antigen stimulation. The clonotype was recovered from a human donor in good health (CMV status not recorded). Some clones in this sample may be carry-over from other donors' samples. The chain carries TRBV6-2 or TRBV6-3 and TRBJ2-3; 7 bases are shared with TRBD1. This chain's CDR3 is CASWGRQGDTQYF. CDR3 DNA sequence: TGTGCCAGCTGGGGCAGACAGGGAGATACGCAGTATTTT.